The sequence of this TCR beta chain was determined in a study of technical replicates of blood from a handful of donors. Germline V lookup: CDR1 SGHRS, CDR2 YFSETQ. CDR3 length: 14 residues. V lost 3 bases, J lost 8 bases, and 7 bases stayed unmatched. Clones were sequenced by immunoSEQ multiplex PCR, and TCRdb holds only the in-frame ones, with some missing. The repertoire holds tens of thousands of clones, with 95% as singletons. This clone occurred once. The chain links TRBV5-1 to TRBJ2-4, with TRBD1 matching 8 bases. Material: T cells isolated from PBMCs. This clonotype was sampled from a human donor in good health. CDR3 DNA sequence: TGCGCCAGCAGCTCAGGACAGGGTGGGGACATTCAGTACTTC. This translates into CASSSGQGGDIQYF.